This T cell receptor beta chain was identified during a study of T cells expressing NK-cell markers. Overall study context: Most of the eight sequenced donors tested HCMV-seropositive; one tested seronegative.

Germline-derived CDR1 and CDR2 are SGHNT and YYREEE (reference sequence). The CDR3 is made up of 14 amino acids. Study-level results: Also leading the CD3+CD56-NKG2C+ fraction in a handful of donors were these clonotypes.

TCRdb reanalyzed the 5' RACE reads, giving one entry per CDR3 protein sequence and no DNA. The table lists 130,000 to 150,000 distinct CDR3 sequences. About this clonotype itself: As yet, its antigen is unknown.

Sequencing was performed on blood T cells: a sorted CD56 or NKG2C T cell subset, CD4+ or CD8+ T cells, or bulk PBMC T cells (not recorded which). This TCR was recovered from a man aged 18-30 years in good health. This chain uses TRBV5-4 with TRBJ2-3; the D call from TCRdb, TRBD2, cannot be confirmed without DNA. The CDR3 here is CATPGLAGTDTQYF. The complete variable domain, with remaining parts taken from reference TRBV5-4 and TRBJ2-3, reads ETGVTQSPTHLIKTRGQQVTLRCSSQSGHNTVSWYQQALGQGPQFIFQYYREEENGRGNFPPRFSGLQFPNYSSELNVNALELDDSALYLCATPGLAGTDTQYFGPGTRLTVL.